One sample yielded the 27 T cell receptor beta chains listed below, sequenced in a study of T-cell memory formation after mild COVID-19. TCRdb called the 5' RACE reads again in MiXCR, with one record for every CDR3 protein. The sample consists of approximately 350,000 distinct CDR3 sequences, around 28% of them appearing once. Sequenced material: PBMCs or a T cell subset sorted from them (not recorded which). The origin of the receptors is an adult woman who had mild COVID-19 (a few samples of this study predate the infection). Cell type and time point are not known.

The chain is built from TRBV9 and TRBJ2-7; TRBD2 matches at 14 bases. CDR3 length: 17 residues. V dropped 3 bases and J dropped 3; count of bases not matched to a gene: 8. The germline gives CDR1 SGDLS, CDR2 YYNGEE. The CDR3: CASSAPEGLAGDYEQYF. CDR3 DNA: TGTGCCAGCAGCGCGCCCGAGGGACTAGCGGGGGACTACGAGCAGTACTTC.

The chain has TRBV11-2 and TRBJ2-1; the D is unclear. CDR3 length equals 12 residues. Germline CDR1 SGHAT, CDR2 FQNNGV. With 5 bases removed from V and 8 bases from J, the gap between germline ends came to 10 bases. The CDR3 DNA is TGTGCCAGCAGCGCACTAACTTATGAGCAGTTCTTC. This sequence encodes CASSALTYEQFF.

CDR3 region: CATSDTSALGGTGVPDTQYF. Written as DNA, the CDR3 is TGTGCCACCAGTGACACATCCGCACTGGGGGGGACAGGGGTTCCAGATACGCAGTATTTT. The V and J genes are TRBV24-1 and TRBJ2-3; 10 nucleotides align to TRBD1. J was trimmed by 4 bases and V by 4 bases; bases with no gene match: 19. The CDR3 is made up of 20 amino acids. From germline, CDR1 is KGHDR and CDR2 SFDVKD.

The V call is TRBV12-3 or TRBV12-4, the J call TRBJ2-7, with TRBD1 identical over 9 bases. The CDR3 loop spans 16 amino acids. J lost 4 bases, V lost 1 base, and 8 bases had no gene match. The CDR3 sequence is CASSLDTGGVRYEQYF. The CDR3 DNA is TGTGCCAGCAGTTTAGACACAGGGGGCGTAAGGTACGAGCAGTACTTC.

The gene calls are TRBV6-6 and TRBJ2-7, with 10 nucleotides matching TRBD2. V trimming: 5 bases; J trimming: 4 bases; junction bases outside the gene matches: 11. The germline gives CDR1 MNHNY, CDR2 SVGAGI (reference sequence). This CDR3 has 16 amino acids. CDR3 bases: TGTGCCAGCAGTAAGGGGACTAGCGTCTATTTGTACGAGCAGTACTTC. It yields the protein CASSKGTSVYLYEQYF.

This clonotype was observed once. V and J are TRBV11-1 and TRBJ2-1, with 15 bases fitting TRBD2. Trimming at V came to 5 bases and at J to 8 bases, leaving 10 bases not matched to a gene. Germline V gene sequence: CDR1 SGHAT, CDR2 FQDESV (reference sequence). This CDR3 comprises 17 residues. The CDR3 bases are TGTGCCAGCAGCCAGGGGACTAGCGGGAGGCGGGGGTATGAGCAGTTCTTC. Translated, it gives CASSQGTSGRRGYEQFF.

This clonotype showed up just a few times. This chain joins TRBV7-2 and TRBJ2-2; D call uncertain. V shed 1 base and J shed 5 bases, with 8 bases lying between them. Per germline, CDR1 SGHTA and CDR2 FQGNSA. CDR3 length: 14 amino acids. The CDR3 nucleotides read TGTGCCAGCAGCTTAGTGCTGGAAACCGGGGAGCTGTTTTTT. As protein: CASSLVLETGELFF.

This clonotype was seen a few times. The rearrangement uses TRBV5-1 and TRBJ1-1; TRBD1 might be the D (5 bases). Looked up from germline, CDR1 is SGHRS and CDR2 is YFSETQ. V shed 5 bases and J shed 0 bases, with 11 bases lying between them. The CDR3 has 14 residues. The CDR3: CASRSGAMNTEAFF. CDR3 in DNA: TGCGCCAGCAGATCTGGGGCGATGAACACTGAAGCTTTCTTT.

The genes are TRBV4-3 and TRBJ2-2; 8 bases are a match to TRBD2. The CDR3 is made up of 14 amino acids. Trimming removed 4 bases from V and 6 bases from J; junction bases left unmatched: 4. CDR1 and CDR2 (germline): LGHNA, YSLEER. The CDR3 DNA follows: TGCGCCAGCAGCCTTAATAGCGGGGCCGGGGAGCTGTTTTTT. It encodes CASSLNSGAGELFF.

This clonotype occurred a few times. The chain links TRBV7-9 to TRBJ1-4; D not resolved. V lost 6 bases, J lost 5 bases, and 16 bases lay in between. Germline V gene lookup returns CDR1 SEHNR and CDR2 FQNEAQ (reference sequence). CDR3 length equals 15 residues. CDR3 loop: CASSRGGSLNEKLFF. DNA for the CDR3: TGTGCCAGCAGTCGTGGTGGAAGCCTAAATGAAAAACTGTTTTTT.

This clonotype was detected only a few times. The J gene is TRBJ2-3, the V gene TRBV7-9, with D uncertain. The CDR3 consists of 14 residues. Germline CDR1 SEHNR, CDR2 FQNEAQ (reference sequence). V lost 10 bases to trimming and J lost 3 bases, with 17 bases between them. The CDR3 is CAIPDLSQTDTQYF. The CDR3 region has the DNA TGTGCCATCCCCGACCTCTCCCAGACAGATACGCAGTATTTT.

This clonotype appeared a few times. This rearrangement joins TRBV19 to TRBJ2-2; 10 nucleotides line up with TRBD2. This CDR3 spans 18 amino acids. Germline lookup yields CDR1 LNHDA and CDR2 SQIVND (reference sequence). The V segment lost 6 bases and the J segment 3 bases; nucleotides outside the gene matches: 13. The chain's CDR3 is CASSPEGAGGPDTGELFF. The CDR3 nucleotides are TGTGCCAGTAGCCCCGAGGGAGCGGGGGGGCCCGACACCGGGGAGCTGTTTTTT.

The CDR3 DNA reads as TGTGCCAGCAGCCAAACTAGCGGAGGCGAGCAGTACTTC. Translation gives CASSQTSGGEQYF. V usage is TRBV3-1 and J usage is TRBJ2-7; the match to TRBD2 covers 8 bases. The V gene's germline CDR1 is LGHDT and CDR2 YNNKEL (reference sequence). The CDR3 runs to 13 residues. Germline trimming cut 2 bases from V and 6 bases from J; bases unmatched to any gene: 3.

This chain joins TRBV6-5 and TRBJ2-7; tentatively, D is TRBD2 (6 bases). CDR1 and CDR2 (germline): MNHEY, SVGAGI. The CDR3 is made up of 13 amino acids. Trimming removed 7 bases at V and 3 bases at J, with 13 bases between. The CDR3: CASTRGFGYEQYF. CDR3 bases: TGTGCCAGCACGCGGGGTTTCGGCTACGAGCAGTACTTC.

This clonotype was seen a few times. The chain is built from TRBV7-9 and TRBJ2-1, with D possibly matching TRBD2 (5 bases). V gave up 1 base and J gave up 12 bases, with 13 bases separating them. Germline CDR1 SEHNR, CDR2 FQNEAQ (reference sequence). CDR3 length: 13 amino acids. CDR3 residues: CASSLGAEVGQFF. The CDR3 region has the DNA TGTGCCAGCAGCTTAGGGGCGGAGGTGGGGCAGTTCTTC.

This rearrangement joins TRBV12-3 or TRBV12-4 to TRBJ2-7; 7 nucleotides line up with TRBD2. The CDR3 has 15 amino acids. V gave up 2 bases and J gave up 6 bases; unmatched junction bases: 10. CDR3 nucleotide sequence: TGTGCCAGCAGTTTATTCAGTAGCGGGCGGGTCGAGCAGTACTTC. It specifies CASSLFSSGRVEQYF.

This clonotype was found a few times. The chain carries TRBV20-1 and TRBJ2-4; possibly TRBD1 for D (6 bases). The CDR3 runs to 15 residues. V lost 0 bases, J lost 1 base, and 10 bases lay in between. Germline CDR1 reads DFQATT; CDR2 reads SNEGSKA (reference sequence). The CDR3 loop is CSAREATGAKNIQYF. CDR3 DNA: TGCAGTGCTAGAGAGGCCACAGGGGCCAAAAACATTCAGTACTTC.

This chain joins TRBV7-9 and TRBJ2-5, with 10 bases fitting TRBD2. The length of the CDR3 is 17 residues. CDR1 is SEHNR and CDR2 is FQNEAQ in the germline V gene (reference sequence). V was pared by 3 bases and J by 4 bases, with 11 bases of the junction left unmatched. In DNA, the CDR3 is TGTGCCAGCAGCTTTCTAGCGGGGGCCCCGGCAGGAGAGACCCAGTACTTC. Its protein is CASSFLAGAPAGETQYF.

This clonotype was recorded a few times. DNA for the CDR3: TGTGCCAGCAGCGGGGGACAGCGTAATTCACCCCTCCACTTT. Protein: CASSGGQRNSPLHF. The chain is built from TRBV13 and TRBJ1-6, with 7 bases that match TRBD1. V was clipped by 5 bases and J by 6 bases; unmatched bases: 4. The germline V gene encodes CDR1 PRHDT and CDR2 FYEKMQ (reference sequence). The CDR3 totals 14 residues.

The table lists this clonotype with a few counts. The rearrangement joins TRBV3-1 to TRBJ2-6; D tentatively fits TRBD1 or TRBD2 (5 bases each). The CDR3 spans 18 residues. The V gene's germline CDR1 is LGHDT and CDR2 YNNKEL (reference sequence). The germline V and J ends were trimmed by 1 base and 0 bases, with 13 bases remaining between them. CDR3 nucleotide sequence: TGTGCCAGCAGCCAAGCCCGGGGCAGTACCTCTGGGGCCAACGTCCTGACTTTC. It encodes CASSQARGSTSGANVLTF.

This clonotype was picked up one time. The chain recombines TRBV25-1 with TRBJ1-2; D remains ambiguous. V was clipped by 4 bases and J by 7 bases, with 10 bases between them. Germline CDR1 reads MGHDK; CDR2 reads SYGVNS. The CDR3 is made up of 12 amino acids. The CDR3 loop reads CASSGPAFGYTF. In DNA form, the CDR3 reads TGTGCCAGCAGTGGACCTGCGTTTGGCTACACCTTC.

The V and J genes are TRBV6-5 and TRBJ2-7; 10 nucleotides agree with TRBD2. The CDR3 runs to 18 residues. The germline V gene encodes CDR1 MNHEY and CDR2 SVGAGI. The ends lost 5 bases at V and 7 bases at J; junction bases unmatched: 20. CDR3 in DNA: TGTGCCAGCAGTCTTACTGTACTAGCGGGAAGGGCCGCGGGGGAGCAGTACTTC. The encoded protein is CASSLTVLAGRAAGEQYF.

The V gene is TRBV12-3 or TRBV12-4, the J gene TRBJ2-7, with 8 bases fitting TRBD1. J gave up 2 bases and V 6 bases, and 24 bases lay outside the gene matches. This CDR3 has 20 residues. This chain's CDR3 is CASSLTQGAPPLARAYEQYF. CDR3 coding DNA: TGTGCCAGCAGCCTTACCCAGGGGGCGCCCCCCCTAGCGAGAGCCTACGAGCAGTACTTC.

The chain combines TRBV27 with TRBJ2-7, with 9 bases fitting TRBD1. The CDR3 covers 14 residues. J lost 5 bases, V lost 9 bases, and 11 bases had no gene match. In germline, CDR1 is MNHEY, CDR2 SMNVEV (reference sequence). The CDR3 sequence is CARKPRDRAHEQYF. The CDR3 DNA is TGTGCCAGGAAGCCGAGGGACAGGGCCCACGAGCAGTACTTC.

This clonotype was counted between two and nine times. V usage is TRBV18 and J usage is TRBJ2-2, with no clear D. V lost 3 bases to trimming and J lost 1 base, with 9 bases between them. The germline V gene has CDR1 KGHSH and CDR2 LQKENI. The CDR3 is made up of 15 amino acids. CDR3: CASSPQPGNTGELFF. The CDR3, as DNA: TGTGCCAGCTCACCCCAGCCAGGGAACACCGGGGAGCTGTTTTTT.

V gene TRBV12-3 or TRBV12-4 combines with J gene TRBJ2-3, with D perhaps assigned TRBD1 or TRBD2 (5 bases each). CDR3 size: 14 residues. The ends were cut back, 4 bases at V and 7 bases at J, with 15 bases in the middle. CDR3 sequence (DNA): TGTGCCAGCAGTTCCCAGGGACGGAGTAATACGCAGTATTTT. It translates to CASSSQGRSNTQYF.

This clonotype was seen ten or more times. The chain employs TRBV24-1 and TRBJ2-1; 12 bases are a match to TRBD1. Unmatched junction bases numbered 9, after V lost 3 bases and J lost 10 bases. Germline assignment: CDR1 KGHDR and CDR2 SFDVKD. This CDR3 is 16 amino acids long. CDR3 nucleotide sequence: TGTGCCACCAGTGATCTCCCGGGACAGGGGGCTGGAGAGCAGTTCTTC. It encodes CATSDLPGQGAGEQFF.